What follows are 13 T cell receptor beta chains derived from one specimen sequenced in a study of blood T cell repertoires in COVID-19. Clones were sequenced by immunoSEQ multiplex PCR, and TCRdb holds only the in-frame ones, with some missing. The table shows some 250,000 clones, with 85% to 90% occurring only once. Sequences were obtained from PBMCs or T cells enriched from blood (not recorded which). The receptors come from a man aged 18 to 29 who had recovered from COVID-19.

V is TRBV14 and J is TRBJ1-1; D is unclear. The CDR3 is made up of 12 amino acids. V gave up 1 base and J gave up 7 bases, with 7 bases separating them. The germline gives CDR1 SGHDN, CDR2 FVKESK. The chain's CDR3 is CASSQVNLEAFF. As DNA, the CDR3 is TGTGCCAGCAGCCAAGTAAATCTTGAAGCTTTCTTT.

V usage is TRBV28 and J usage is TRBJ2-2, with 9 bases identical to TRBD1. The germline CDR1 and CDR2 sequences are MDHEN and SYDVKM. The CDR3 length is 15 residues. The trim removed 1 base at V and 8 bases at J, leaving 5 bases unmatched. The DNA for the CDR3 is TGTGCCAGCAGTTTATTCCAACAGGGGGCTGGGGAGCTGTTTTTT. Translated, it gives CASSLFQQGAGELFF.

This clone has a single count. In DNA form, the CDR3 reads TGCGCCAGCAGCCACGGGGGGCAGGTGGGACTAGCTGAGAGGGAGCAGTTCTTC. This codes for CASSHGGQVGLAEREQFF. The V gene is TRBV4-1, the J gene TRBJ2-1; 9 bases agree with TRBD2. The CDR3 loop spans 18 amino acids. Germline V gives CDR1 MGHRA, CDR2 YSYEKL. The ends lost 3 bases at V and 10 bases at J; junction bases unmatched: 19.

The J gene is TRBJ2-7, the V gene TRBV14; 10 positions match TRBD1. The germline V gene has CDR1 SGHDN and CDR2 FVKESK. The CDR3 spans 17 residues. J gave up 4 bases and V 0 bases, and 9 bases lay outside the gene matches. The CDR3 protein is CASSQEGARTGGYEQYF. CDR3 bases: TGTGCCAGCAGCCAAGAGGGGGCCCGGACAGGGGGGTACGAGCAGTACTTC.

Regarding this clone: A clone one base away is much larger, so this may be a read error. This sample also contains other DNA sequences that code for the same CDR3. The chain uses TRBV3-1 (or the pseudogene TRBV3-2) and TRBJ1-3; perhaps TRBD1 as D (5 bases). The germline gives CDR1 LGHDT, CDR2 YNNKEL (reference sequence). The V end lost 4 bases, the J end lost 1 base, and 8 bases lay between the germline ends. The CDR3 consists of 14 residues. The CDR3 nucleotides are TGTGCCAGCAGCCTCGGGGGGTCTGGAAACACCATATATTTT. As protein: CASSLGGSGNTIYF.

The rearrangement joins TRBV2 to TRBJ1-6; TRBD1 matches 9 bases. V shed 4 bases and J 7 bases; nucleotides not matched to a gene: 8. There are 16 residues in the CDR3. Looked up from germline, CDR1 is SNHLY and CDR2 is FYNNEI. CDR3 residues: CASSADRGASNSPLHF. CDR3 coding DNA: TGTGCCAGCAGTGCGGACAGGGGAGCCTCCAATTCACCCCTCCACTTT.

The V and J genes are TRBV7-2 and TRBJ1-2, with TRBD1 matching over 11 bases. Trimming at V came to 1 base and at J to 1 base, leaving 2 bases not matched to a gene. CDR3 length: 16 residues. Germline assignment: CDR1 SGHTA and CDR2 FQGNSA. DNA for the CDR3: TGTGCCAGCAGCTTAGGCGGGACAGGGGGTAACTATGGCTACACCTTC. Translation: CASSLGGTGGNYGYTF.

The chain has TRBV5-1 and TRBJ1-1, with D possibly being TRBD1 (6 bases). This CDR3 contains 13 residues. CDR1 and CDR2 (germline): SGHRS, YFSETQ. V was cut by 2 bases and J by 5 bases, with 10 bases left in between. CDR3 sequence: CASSFEGETEAFF. In nucleotides, the CDR3 is TGCGCCAGCAGCTTCGAGGGGGAGACTGAAGCTTTCTTT. Full variable domain (missing parts from reference TRBV5-1 and TRBJ1-1): KAGVTQTPRYLIKTRGQQVTLSCSPISGHRSVSWYQQTPGQGLQFLFEYFSETQRNKGNFPGRFSGRQFSNSRSEMNVSTLELGDSALYLCASSFEGETEAFFGQGTRLTVV.

The sample holds one count of this clone. J is TRBJ2-2 and V is TRBV23-1; D is unclear. TRBV23-1 is recorded as an ORF, its role being uncertain. CDR3 length equals 15 residues. V was cut by 10 bases and J by 0 bases, with 15 bases left in between. For the CDR3, the DNA is TGCGCCACCGCTCCTGGCTTCCCGAACACCGGGGAGCTGTTTTTT. It codes for CATAPGFPNTGELFF.

The chain's CDR3 is CASSIRPLVTGGNQPQHF. CDR3 sequence (DNA): TGTGCCAGCAGCATACGGCCTTTGGTGACAGGGGGCAATCAGCCCCAGCATTTT. The chain carries TRBV7-8 and TRBJ1-5, with 8 bases fitting TRBD1. V lost 5 bases to trimming and J lost 2 bases; unmatched junction nucleotides: 14. This CDR3 spans 18 amino acids. Germline CDR1 SGHVS, CDR2 FQNEAQ. The full variable domain, with the rest looked up from reference TRBV7-8 and TRBJ1-5, is GAGVSQSPRYKVAKRGQDVALRCDPISGHVSLFWYQQALGQGPEFLTYFQNEAQLDKSGLPSDRFFAERPEGSVSTLKIQRTQQEDSAVYLCASSIRPLVTGGNQPQHFGDGTRLSIL.

The chain uses TRBV15 and TRBJ1-1, with no clear D. The CDR3 has 11 residues. In germline, CDR1 is LNHNV, CDR2 YYDKDF (reference sequence). Trimming removed 5 bases at V and 6 bases at J, with 7 bases between. The CDR3 DNA reads TGTGCCACCAGCCGCGGTTCTGAAGCTTTCTTT. Translated, it gives CATSRGSEAFF.

The rearrangement joins TRBV12-3 or TRBV12-4 to TRBJ1-4; tentatively, D is TRBD1 (5 bases). The V gene lost 7 bases and the J gene lost 7 bases, with 13 bases spanning the gap. This CDR3 spans 13 amino acids. The CDR3 spells CASTPGGGEKLFF. The CDR3 nucleotides are TGTGCCAGCACGCCCGGGGGTGGTGAAAAACTGTTTTTT.

This rearrangement joins TRBV5-1 to TRBJ1-4; 7 bases align to TRBD1. V shed 4 bases, J shed 4 bases, and the junction held 7 bases outside the gene matches. The germline V gene encodes CDR1 SGHRS and CDR2 YFSETQ. CDR3 length: 15 amino acids. The CDR3 here is CASSPQGLLNEKLFF. The CDR3 region has the DNA TGCGCCAGCAGCCCACAGGGGCTCCTTAATGAAAAACTGTTTTTT.